What follows are 20 T cell receptor beta chains derived from one specimen sequenced in a study of blood T cell repertoires in COVID-19. The data were produced by immunoSEQ multiplex PCR, yet TCRdb's version contains in-frame clones alone and is incomplete. This sample has under 300,000 clones, with around 90% found just once. Sequencing used peripheral blood. The receptors were gathered from a woman aged 40-49 years who had recovered from COVID-19.

The rearrangement uses TRBV30 and TRBJ2-5, with D tentatively TRBD1 (5 bases). Germline V CDR1 and CDR2: GTSNPN, SVGIG (reference sequence). This CDR3 contains 15 residues. V was cut by 4 bases and J by 5 bases, with 20 bases left in between. The CDR3 loop is CAWTPFDWGDETQYF. The CDR3 DNA follows: TGTGCCTGGACTCCTTTCGACTGGGGCGATGAGACCCAGTACTTC.

V gene TRBV9 combines with J gene TRBJ2-5, with 16 bases lining up with TRBD2. CDR3 length: 17 amino acids. V was clipped by 4 bases and J by 5 bases; unmatched bases: 8. Germline V CDR1 and CDR2: SGDLS, YYNGEE. The CDR3 here is CASSPGTSGRVAETQYF. DNA of the CDR3: TGTGCCAGCAGCCCTGGGACTAGCGGGAGGGTAGCGGAGACCCAGTACTTC.

The chain recombines TRBV19 with TRBJ2-3, with 13 bases that match TRBD2. V was clipped by 3 bases and J by 1 base; unmatched bases: 7. Germline CDR1 LNHDA, CDR2 SQIVND (reference sequence). This CDR3 spans 18 amino acids. The CDR3 sequence: CASSMGNGLAGGTDTQYF. CDR3 bases: TGTGCCAGTAGTATGGGGAACGGACTAGCGGGAGGCACAGATACGCAGTATTTT.

The chain carries TRBV27 and TRBJ2-1, with D possibly being TRBD2 (6 bases). CDR3 length: 15 residues. V lost 5 bases and J 15 bases, leaving 26 bases between the germline ends. In germline, CDR1 is MNHEY, CDR2 SMNVEV (reference sequence). The CDR3 DNA follows: TGTGCCAGCAGTCCCCGCGGGGTGACAGAACTAAGGGGGTTCTTC. Protein sequence: CASSPRGVTELRGFF.

The genes are TRBV27 and TRBJ2-5, with 8 positions matching TRBD2. CDR1 is MNHEY and CDR2 is SMNVEV in the germline V gene (reference sequence). This CDR3 region has 14 residues. Germline trimming cut 5 bases from V and 4 bases from J; bases unmatched to any gene: 6. CDR3 protein: CASSPLGTRETQYF. CDR3 coding DNA: TGTGCCAGCAGTCCCCTGGGGACTAGAGAGACCCAGTACTTC.

This clone has just a few counts. The chain joins TRBV3-1 (or the pseudogene TRBV3-2) to TRBJ2-5, with TRBD2 identical over 11 bases. The CDR3 sequence is 16 residues long. CDR1 is LGHDT, CDR2 YNNKEL, per germline (reference sequence). The junction had 7 bases not matched to a gene; V was cut back by 5 bases and J by 2 bases. The CDR3 spells CASSKLTSGDQETQYF. CDR3 nucleotides: TGTGCCAGCAGCAAACTGACTAGCGGGGATCAAGAGACCCAGTACTTC.

This chain connects TRBV9 to TRBJ2-1; D is perhaps TRBD2 (6 bases). V was clipped by 7 bases and J by 4 bases, with 18 bases between them. The CDR3 has 15 residues. Germline loops: CDR1 SGDLS, CDR2 YYNGEE. For the CDR3, the DNA is TGTGCCAGCGCCGCCGGTAGCGGAGCATACAATGAGCAGTTCTTC. This codes for CASAAGSGAYNEQFF. The full variable domain, in which reference TRBV9 and TRBJ2-1 provide the parts outside the CDR3, is DSGVTQTPKHLITATGQRVTLRCSPRSGDLSVYWYQQSLDQGLQFLIQYYNGEERAKGNILERFSAQQFPDLHSELNLSSLELGDSALYFCASAAGSGAYNEQFFGPGTRLTVL.

The chain has TRBV18 and TRBJ2-1; TRBD1 matches at 10 bases. The ends lost 1 base at V and 9 bases at J; junction bases unmatched: 6. Germline V gives CDR1 KGHSH, CDR2 LQKENI. This CDR3 region has 15 residues. CDR3 sequence (DNA): TGTGCCAGCTCACCACGACAGGGGGCGATGGGTGAGCAGTTCTTC. This encodes CASSPRQGAMGEQFF.

This clone appeared a few times. The chain carries TRBV7-9 and TRBJ1-2, with 10 bases matching TRBD1. CDR3 length: 15 amino acids. Germline values: CDR1 SEHNR, CDR2 FQNEAQ (reference sequence). V lost 0 bases and J lost 7; bases outside the gene matches: 5. CDR3 sequence reads: CASSLASGTGAGYTF. The CDR3 bases are TGTGCCAGCAGCTTAGCATCCGGGACAGGGGCTGGCTACACCTTC.

This rearrangement joins TRBV9 to TRBJ2-1; TRBD2 might be the D (6 bases). Germline V gives CDR1 SGDLS, CDR2 YYNGEE. This CDR3 has 16 amino acids. V dropped 0 bases and J dropped 4 bases, with 14 bases sitting between them. CDR3 residues: CASSVVAGTLYNEQFF. CDR3 nucleotide sequence: TGTGCCAGCAGCGTAGTTGCGGGAACCCTTTACAATGAGCAGTTCTTC.

The count of this clone is one. The CDR3 coding sequence is TGTGCCAGCAGTCGAACGGGGACTAGCGGGAGACGTTTAGATACGCAGTATTTT. It yields the protein CASSRTGTSGRRLDTQYF. The chain uses TRBV6-6 and TRBJ2-3, with 14 nucleotides matching TRBD2. The CDR3 length is 18 residues. The V gene's germline CDR1 is MNHNY and CDR2 SVGAGI (reference sequence). Trimming at V came to 5 bases and at J to 5 bases, leaving 12 bases not matched to a gene.

This sequence joins TRBV24-1 and TRBJ2-5, with 8 bases lining up with TRBD1. Germline loops: CDR1 KGHDR, CDR2 SFDVKD. The length of the CDR3 is 15 residues. V lost 7 bases, J lost 4 bases, and 10 bases stayed unmatched. In DNA, the CDR3 is TGTGCCACCAGCCCCGGGACAGGTGAGCCAGAGACCCAGTACTTC. Amino acids: CATSPGTGEPETQYF.

The chain employs TRBV24-1 and TRBJ2-3, with 11 bases aligning to TRBD1. The CDR3 contains 16 residues. Germline trimming cut 2 bases from V and 3 bases from J; bases unmatched to any gene: 3. Germline assignment: CDR1 KGHDR and CDR2 SFDVKD. The CDR3 region is CATSDYGQGATDTQYF. The CDR3 region has the DNA TGTGCCACCAGTGATTACGGACAGGGGGCTACAGATACGCAGTATTTT.

The genes are TRBV6-4 and TRBJ1-6, with TRBD1 matching 8 bases. Germline V gene data show CDR1 as MRHNA and CDR2 as SNTAGT. This CDR3 is built from 16 residues. The V and J ends lost 7 bases and 6 bases, in that order; junction bases with no gene match: 11. DNA for the CDR3: TGTGCCAGCAAGTCCATTCAGGGGGCGGTTAATTCACCCCTCCACTTT. This gives the protein CASKSIQGAVNSPLHF.

V is TRBV5-1 and J is TRBJ2-7, with 10 bases that match TRBD1. This CDR3 has 17 residues. Germline V gives CDR1 SGHRS, CDR2 YFSETQ. V dropped 4 bases and J dropped 0; count of bases not matched to a gene: 10. CDR3 region: CASSPSLGDRGSYEQYF. CDR3 bases: TGCGCCAGCAGCCCGTCCCTCGGGGACAGGGGCTCCTACGAGCAGTACTTC.

The CDR3 sequence is CASSPRTGGYQPQHF. The CDR3 DNA reads as TGTGCCAGCAGCCCGAGGACAGGGGGCTATCAGCCCCAGCATTTT. The chain is built from TRBV7-2 and TRBJ1-5; 11 positions match TRBD1. There are 15 residues in the CDR3. The V and J ends lost 5 bases and 5 bases, in that order; junction bases with no gene match: 5. Per the germline V gene, CDR1 is SGHTA and CDR2 is FQGNSA.

CDR3 sequence: CAWGLGGHGGTQYF. CDR3 DNA sequence: TGTGCCTGGGGGTTAGGCGGACATGGTGGGACCCAGTACTTC. The genes are TRBV30 and TRBJ2-5, with D possibly matching TRBD1 (5 bases). The CDR3 sequence is 14 residues long. In germline, CDR1 is GTSNPN, CDR2 SVGIG (reference sequence). V shed 5 bases and J shed 7 bases, with 20 bases lying between them.

The chain has TRBV9 and TRBJ2-2; weak D call: TRBD1 (5 bases). Germline CDR1 is SGDLS and CDR2 is YYNGEE. The CDR3 runs 15 residues. V gave up 6 bases and J gave up 0 bases, with 12 bases separating them. The CDR3 sequence: CASTRAGANTGELFF. The CDR3 DNA sequence: TGTGCCAGCACCAGGGCCGGAGCGAACACCGGGGAGCTGTTTTTT.

This clone was seen just once. V is TRBV19 and J is TRBJ2-3; 12 nucleotides agree with TRBD1. Germline CDR1 LNHDA, CDR2 SQIVND (reference sequence). The trim removed 5 bases at V and 6 bases at J, leaving 15 bases unmatched. This CDR3 has 18 residues. CDR3 in amino acids: CASSAEAPGQGALDTQYF. The CDR3 nucleotides read TGTGCCAGTAGTGCCGAGGCCCCGGGACAGGGGGCTTTGGATACGCAGTATTTT.

The chain couples TRBV13 to TRBJ1-3; D remains unclear. The CDR3 has 16 residues. Trimming left V 4 bases short and J 0 bases short, with 13 bases between. Germline lookup yields CDR1 PRHDT and CDR2 FYEKMQ (reference sequence). This chain's CDR3 is CASSSTRINSGNTIYF. CDR3 bases: TGTGCCAGCAGCTCGACACGAATTAACTCTGGAAACACCATATATTTT.